This T cell receptor beta chain was observed in a study of T cell changes during pregnancy in multiple sclerosis (dated by TCRdb to about 2019). In terms of the full investigation: Changes in the T cell repertoire over the course of pregnancy were examined in this study in women with multiple sclerosis.

Receptor amplification or capture employed the immunoSEQ multiplex PCR assay. TCRdb's version of the immuneACCESS table is confined to in-frame rearrangements and falls short of the full clone set. An unresolved V gene accounts for under half of the shortfall where checked; the remainder is of unknown origin. The sample table contains about 93,000 clones; only one count was recorded for approximately 92% of them. The biggest ten clones account for 2% to 2.5% of the sample. The CDR3 has 15 amino acids, counting the end cysteine and phenylalanine. Here the CDR3 DNA is all that survives: 45 bases in frame from base 1. CDR1 and CDR2 (SGHNT, YYREEE) derive from the germline V gene (reference sequence). Trimming at the junction amounts to 0 bases on V and 2 bases on J, and the germline ends lie 12 bases apart. A remark on this clone: The antigen this receptor binds is unknown. Qualities for individual bases were not recorded, and no much larger clone is one base off.

Sequenced here: peripheral blood, sampled after pregnancy. This sequence was found in a female donor with multiple sclerosis, enrolled in a pregnancy study. The sequence is built from TRBV5-4 and TRBJ2-7; TRBD2 is perhaps the D gene, given 6 matching bases. The CDR3 protein: CASSLGQGGPYEQYF. Read as DNA, the sequence is TGTGCCAGCAGCTTGGGGCAGGGAGGCCCCTACGAGCAGTACTTC.